This T cell receptor (beta chain) was captured in a study of CD4 T cells in relation to SARS-CoV-2 and coronaviruses. Trimming removed 2 bases at V and 2 bases at J, with 4 bases between. Germline values: CDR1 KGHSY, CDR2 FQNENV. The CDR3 covers 12 residues. CEF-cultured naive and memory CD4+ T cell DNA got survey-level sequencing. TCRdb keeps only in-frame clones here, not all; method: immunoSEQ multiplex PCR. The table lists tens of thousands of clones, approximately 86% of them singletons. General observations from the study: SARS-CoV-2-driven expansion was significantly weaker in crossreactive than monoreactive clones.

Note on this clone: Its antigen is not known.

Naive or memory CD4+ cells were cultured 1:1 with T cell-depleted PBMCs plus CEF. The sequencing sample was made of naive CD4+ T cells from PBMCs, cultured in vitro. As for subset: naive CD4+ T cells isolated by negative enrichment. This TCR came from an adult with COVID-19. The chain combines TRBV16 with TRBJ2-7; D is uncertain. The CDR3 DNA reads as TGTGCCAGCAGCCAAAACCCCTACGAGCAGTACTTC. This sequence encodes CASSQNPYEQYF.